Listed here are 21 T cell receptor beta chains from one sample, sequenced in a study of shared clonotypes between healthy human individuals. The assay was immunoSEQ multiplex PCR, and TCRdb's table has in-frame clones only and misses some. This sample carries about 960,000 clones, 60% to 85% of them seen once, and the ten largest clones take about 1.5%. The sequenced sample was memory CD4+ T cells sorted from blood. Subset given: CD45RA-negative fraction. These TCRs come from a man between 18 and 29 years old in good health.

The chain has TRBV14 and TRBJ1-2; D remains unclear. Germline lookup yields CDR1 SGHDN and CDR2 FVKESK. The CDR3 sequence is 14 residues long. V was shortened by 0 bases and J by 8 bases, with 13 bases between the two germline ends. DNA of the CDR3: TGTGCCAGCAGCCAAGATCACGGGATAGGAGGCTACACCTTC. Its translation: CASSQDHGIGGYTF.

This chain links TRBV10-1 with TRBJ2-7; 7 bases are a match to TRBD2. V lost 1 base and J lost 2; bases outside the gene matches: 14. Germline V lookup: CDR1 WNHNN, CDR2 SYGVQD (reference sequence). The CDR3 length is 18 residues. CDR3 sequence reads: CASSECPSGPRDAYEQYF. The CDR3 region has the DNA TGCGCCAGCAGTGAGTGCCCTAGCGGACCTAGGGATGCCTACGAGCAGTACTTC.

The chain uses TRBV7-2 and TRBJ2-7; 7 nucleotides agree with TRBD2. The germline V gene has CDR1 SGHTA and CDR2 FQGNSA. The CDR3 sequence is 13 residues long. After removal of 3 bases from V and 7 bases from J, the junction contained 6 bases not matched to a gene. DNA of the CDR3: TGTGCCAGCAGCTTCGGCGGGAGCGGTGAGCAGTACTTC. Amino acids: CASSFGGSGEQYF.

DNA for the CDR3: TGTGCCAGCAGCTTATGGGGCGACGTCGCTGAAGCTTTCTTT. Translation gives CASSLWGDVAEAFF. The chain carries TRBV7-8 and TRBJ1-1; weak D call: TRBD1 (5 bases). CDR1 SGHVS and CDR2 FQNEAQ come from the germline V gene. There are 14 residues in the CDR3. V dropped 2 bases and J dropped 6 bases, with 13 bases sitting between them.

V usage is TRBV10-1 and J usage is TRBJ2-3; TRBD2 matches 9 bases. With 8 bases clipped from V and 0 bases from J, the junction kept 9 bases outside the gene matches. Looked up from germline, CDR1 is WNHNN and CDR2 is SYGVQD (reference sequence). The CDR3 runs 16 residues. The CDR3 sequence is CASGRGGEASTDTQYF. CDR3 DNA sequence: TGCGCCAGCGGACGCGGGGGGGAGGCAAGCACAGATACGCAGTATTTT.

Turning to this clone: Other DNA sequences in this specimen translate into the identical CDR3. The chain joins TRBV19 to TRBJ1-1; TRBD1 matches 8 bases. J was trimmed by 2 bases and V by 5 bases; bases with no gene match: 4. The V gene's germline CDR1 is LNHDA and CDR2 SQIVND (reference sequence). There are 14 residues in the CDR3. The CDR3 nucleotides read TGTGCCAGTAGTCAAACAGGGGGAAACACTGAAGCTTTCTTT. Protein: CASSQTGGNTEAFF. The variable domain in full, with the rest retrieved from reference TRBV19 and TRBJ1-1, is DGGITQSPKYLFRKEGQNVTLSCEQNLNHDAMYWYRQDPGQGLRLIYYSQIVNDFQKGDIAEGYSVSREKKESFPLTVTSAQKNPTAFYLCASSQTGGNTEAFFGQGTRLTVV.

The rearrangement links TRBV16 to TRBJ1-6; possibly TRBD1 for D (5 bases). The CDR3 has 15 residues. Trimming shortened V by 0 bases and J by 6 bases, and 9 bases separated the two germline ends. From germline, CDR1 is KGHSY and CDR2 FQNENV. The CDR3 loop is CASSQSRGANSPLHF. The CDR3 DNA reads TGTGCCAGCAGCCAATCGAGAGGGGCTAATTCACCCCTCCACTTT.

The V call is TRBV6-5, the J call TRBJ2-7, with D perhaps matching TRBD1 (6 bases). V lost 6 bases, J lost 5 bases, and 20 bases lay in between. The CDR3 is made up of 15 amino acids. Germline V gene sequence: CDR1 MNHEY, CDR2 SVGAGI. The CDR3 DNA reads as TGTGCCAGCAGACTGGCCCAACAGGGATACCACGAGCAGTACTTC. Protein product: CASRLAQQGYHEQYF.

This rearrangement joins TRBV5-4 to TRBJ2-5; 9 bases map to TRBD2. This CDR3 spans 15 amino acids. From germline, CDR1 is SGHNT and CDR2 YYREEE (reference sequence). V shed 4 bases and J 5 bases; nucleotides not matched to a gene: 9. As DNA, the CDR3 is TGTGCCAGCAGCCCCGCTAGCGGGGTAGGTGAGACCCAGTACTTC. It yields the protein CASSPASGVGETQYF. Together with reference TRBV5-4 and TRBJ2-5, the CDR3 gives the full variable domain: ETGVTQSPTHLIKTRGQQVTLRCSSQSGHNTVSWYQQALGQGPQFIFQYYREEENGRGNFPPRFSGLQFPNYSSELNVNALELDDSALYLCASSPASGVGETQYFGPGTRLLVL.

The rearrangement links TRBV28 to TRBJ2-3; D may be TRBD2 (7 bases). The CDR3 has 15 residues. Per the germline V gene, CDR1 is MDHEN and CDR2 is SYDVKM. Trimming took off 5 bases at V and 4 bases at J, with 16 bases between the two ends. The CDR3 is CASSGGGALADTQYF. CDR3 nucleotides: TGTGCCAGCAGTGGAGGGGGGGCCTTGGCAGATACGCAGTATTTT.

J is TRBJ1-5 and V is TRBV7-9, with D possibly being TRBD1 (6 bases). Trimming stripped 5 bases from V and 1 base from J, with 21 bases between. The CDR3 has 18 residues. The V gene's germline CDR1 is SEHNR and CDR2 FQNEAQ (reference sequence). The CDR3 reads CASSKGGGGSGSNQPQHF. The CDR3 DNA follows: TGTGCCAGCAGCAAAGGTGGGGGCGGTTCGGGAAGCAATCAGCCCCAGCATTTT.

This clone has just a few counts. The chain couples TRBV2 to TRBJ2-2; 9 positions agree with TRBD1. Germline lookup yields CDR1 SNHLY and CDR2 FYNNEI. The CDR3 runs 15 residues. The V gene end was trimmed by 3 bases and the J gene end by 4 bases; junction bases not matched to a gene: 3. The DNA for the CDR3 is TGTGCCAGCAGTGATCGGACAGGGGCCACCGGGGAGCTGTTTTTT. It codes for CASSDRTGATGELFF.

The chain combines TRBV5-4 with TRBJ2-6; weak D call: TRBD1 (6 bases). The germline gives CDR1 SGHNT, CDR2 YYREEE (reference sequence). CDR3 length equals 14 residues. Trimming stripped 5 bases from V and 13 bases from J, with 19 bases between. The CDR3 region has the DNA TGTGCCAGCAGTTCTGACAGGCCGCTGGGTGTCCTGACTTTC. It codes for CASSSDRPLGVLTF.

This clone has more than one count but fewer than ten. The CDR3 sequence is CASSPSHGNTEAFF. The CDR3 coding sequence is TGTGCCAGCAGCCCCTCACATGGGAACACTGAAGCTTTCTTT. The chain uses TRBV11-2 and TRBJ1-1; D not certain. The CDR3 is 14 amino acids. Trimming stripped 5 bases from V and 1 base from J, with 11 bases between. The germline V gene encodes CDR1 SGHAT and CDR2 FQNNGV. Full variable domain (outside the CDR3, taken from reference TRBV11-2 and TRBJ1-1): EAGVAQSPRYKIIEKRQSVAFWCNPISGHATLYWYQQILGQGPKLLIQFQNNGVVDDSQLPKDRFSAERLKGVDSTLKIQPAKLEDSAVYLCASSPSHGNTEAFFGQGTRLTVV.

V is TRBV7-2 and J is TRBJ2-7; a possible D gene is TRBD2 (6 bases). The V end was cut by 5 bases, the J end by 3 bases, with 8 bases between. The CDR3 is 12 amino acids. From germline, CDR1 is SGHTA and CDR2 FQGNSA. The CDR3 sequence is CASSQGLYEQYF. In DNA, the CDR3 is TGTGCCAGCAGCCAGGGACTCTACGAGCAGTACTTC. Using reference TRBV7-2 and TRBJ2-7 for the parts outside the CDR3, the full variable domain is GAGVSQSPSNKVTEKGKDVELRCDPISGHTALYWYRQSLGQGLEFLIYFQGNSAPDKSGLPSDRFSAERTGGSVSTLTIQRTQQEDSAVYLCASSQGLYEQYFGPGTRLTVT.

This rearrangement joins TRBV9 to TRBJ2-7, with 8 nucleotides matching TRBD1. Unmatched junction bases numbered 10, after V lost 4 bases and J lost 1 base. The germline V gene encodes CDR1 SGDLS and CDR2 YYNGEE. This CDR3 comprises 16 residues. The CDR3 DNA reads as TGTGCCAGCAGCAGGTCCGGGACAGGAGTATCCTACGAGCAGTACTTC. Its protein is CASSRSGTGVSYEQYF. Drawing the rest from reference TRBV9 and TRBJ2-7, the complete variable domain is DSGVTQTPKHLITATGQRVTLRCSPRSGDLSVYWYQQSLDQGLQFLIQYYNGEERAKGNILERFSAQQFPDLHSELNLSSLELGDSALYFCASSRSGTGVSYEQYFGPGTRLTVT.

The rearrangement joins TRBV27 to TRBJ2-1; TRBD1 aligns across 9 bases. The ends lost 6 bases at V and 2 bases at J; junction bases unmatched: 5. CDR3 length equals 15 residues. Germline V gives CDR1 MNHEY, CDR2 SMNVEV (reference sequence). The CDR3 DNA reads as TGTGCCAGCAGGAAGGGACAGGGAACCTACAATGAGCAGTTCTTC. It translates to CASRKGQGTYNEQFF.

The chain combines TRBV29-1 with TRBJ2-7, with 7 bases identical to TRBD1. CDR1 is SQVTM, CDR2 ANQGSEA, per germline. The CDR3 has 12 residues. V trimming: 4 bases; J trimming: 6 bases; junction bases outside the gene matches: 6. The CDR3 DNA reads TGCAGCGTTGCCTCGACAGGGCGCGAGCAGTACTTC. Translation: CSVASTGREQYF.

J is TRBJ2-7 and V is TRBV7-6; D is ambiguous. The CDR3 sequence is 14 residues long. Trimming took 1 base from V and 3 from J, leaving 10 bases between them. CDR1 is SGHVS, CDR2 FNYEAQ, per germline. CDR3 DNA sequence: TGTGCCAGCAGCTTAGAGCACAGAAGCTACGAGCAGTACTTC. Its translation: CASSLEHRSYEQYF. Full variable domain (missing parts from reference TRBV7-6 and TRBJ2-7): GAGVSQSPRYKVTKRGQDVALRCDPISGHVSLYWYRQALGQGPEFLTYFNYEAQQDKSGLPNDRFSAERPEGSISTLTIQRTEQRDSAMYRCASSLEHRSYEQYFGPGTRLTVT.

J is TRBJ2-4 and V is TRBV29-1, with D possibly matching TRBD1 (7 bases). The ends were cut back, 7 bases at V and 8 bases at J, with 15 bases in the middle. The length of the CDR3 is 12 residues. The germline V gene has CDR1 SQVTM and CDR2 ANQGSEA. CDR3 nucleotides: TGCAGCGCAGGGGGGACTTGGGACATTCAGTACTTC. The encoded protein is CSAGGTWDIQYF.

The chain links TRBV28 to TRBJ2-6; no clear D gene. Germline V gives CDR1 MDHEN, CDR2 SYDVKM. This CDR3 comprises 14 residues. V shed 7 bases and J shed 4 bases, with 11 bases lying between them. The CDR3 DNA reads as TGTGCCAGCAAAAGCTTGACGGGGGCCAACGTCCTGACTTTC. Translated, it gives CASKSLTGANVLTF.